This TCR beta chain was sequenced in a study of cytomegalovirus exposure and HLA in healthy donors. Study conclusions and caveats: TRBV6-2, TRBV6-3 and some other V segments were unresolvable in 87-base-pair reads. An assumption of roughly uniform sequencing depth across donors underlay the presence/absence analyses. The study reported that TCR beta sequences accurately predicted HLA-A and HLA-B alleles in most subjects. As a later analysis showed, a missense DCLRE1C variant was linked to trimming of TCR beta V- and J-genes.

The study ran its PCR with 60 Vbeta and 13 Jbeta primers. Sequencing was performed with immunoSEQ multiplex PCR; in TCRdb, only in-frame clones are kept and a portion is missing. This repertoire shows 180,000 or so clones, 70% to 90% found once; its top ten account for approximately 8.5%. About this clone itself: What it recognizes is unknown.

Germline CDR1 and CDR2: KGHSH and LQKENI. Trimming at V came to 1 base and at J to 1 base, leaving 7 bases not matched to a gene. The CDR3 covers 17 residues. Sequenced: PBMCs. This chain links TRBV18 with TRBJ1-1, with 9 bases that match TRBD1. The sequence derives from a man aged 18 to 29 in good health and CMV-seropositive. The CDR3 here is CASSPLRQGDTNTEAFF. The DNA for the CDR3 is TGTGCCAGCTCACCACTTCGACAGGGGGACACGAACACTGAAGCTTTCTTT.